This TCR beta chain was identified during a study of T cells after yellow fever vaccination. This clonotype has only a few counts. What it binds is not known. Production of TCR cDNA was by 5'RACE template switching, which also added a universal primer site and UMIs. TCRdb reprocessed the 5' RACE reads via MiXCR and lists one record per CDR3 protein. The sample records some 390,000 distinct CDR3 sequences, roughly a sixth being singletons. Germline V CDR1 and CDR2: SGHRS, YFSETQ. CDR3 length: 14 residues. With 6 bases removed from V and 0 bases from J, the gap between germline ends came to 7 bases. Whole-study results and caveats: CD4 and CD8 compartments shared a small share of clonotypes. Most primary-vaccination clones recurred post-booster (roughly 96% CD4, about 90% CD8). FACS-sorted repertoires might harbor abundant contaminating clonotypes from the bulk population.

The rearrangement uses TRBV5-1 and TRBJ2-6; TRBD1 might be the D (5 bases). This TCR was recovered from a man aged 18 to 29 who received the YFV17D yellow fever vaccine. The material sequenced was PBMCs, taken before the yellow fever booster vaccination. The CDR3 spells CASIDSSGANVLTF. The CDR3 bases are TGCGCCAGCATCGACAGCTCTGGGGCCAACGTCCTGACTTTC.